This T cell receptor beta chain was profiled in a study of CD8+ T cells in alopecia areata (dated by TCRdb to the late 2010s). Study-wide context: Treated patients were enrolled in an open-label pilot trial of oral tofacitinib, 5 to 10 mg twice daily, for moderate-to-severe alopecia areata. Patients received tofacitinib for 6 to 18 months and were then followed off drug for 6 months to check for delayed response and recurrence. Disease severity in treated patients was measured with the SALT score, which quantifies the percentage of affected scalp surface area. The study used high-throughput TCRbeta sequencing to examine T cell clonal expansion in alopecia areata, in both the C3H/HeJ mouse model and human patients. On the human side, TCRbeta sequencing was run on scalp tissue and on sorted CD4+ and CD8+ peripheral blood T cells from healthy controls and from alopecia areata patients with either patchy or totalis/universalis disease. Biopsies were taken from tofacitinib-treated patients at baseline and again at 4 and 24 weeks into treatment, and several of those patients also had a later scalp biopsy. Scalp clonality was compared across normal scalp (n=4), patchy alopecia areata scalp (n=8), and alopecia totalis/universalis scalp (n=8). RNA was extracted with the PAXgene miRNA kit for fixed scalp, the miRNeasy kit for PBMCs, and the RNeasy kit for mouse skin. immunoSEQ multiplex PCR using 35 Vbeta forward primers and 13 Jbeta reverse primers was used to amplify TCRbeta CDR3 regions. Here is what the overall study found, with its caveats: Compared with normal scalp, lesional scalp had higher clonality and more expanded CD8+ clones, particularly in alopecia totalis/universalis, a pattern that suggests antigenic drive. During tofacitinib treatment, many expanded lesional clones remained in scalp and blood, and this persistence may partly explain relapse after treatment is stopped. Shared TCR sequences between patients were less evident than in mice, which may be partly attributable to HLA diversity in the patient population. Because the treated cohort was small and had just a single nonresponder, larger studies are needed to establish links between baseline CD8+ expansion and response. Unlike mouse skin, which is dominated by gammadelta T cells, normal human skin has resident alphabeta T cells that are also sequenced, and this complicates analysis of the scalp TCR repertoire. Tofacitinib significantly lowered scalp clonality and the number of expanded CD8+ clones among the top 100 scalp clones.

This clone turned up a few times. It has no known antigen specificity. No base quality information exists; no much larger clone differs at one position. Receptors were amplified or captured by the immunoSEQ multiplex PCR assay. RNA was extracted from all samples and reverse transcribed into cDNA as template for TCR sequencing. First-strand cDNA was synthesized using SuperScript III with a 2:1 mix of oligo-dT and random hexamers. Amplification bias was assessed with a synthetic immune receptor repertoire, and residual bias was removed computationally. As for the original processing: Raw reads were preprocessed to remove errors, and CDR3 was defined by IMGT conventions from the conserved cysteine to phenylalanine. To get clonality, Shannon entropy was normalized by log2 of the number of productive unique TCRs and the result was subtracted from 1. Whether scalp clones were CD4 or CD8 was inferred by matching scalp TCRbeta sequences against CD4 and CD8 repertoires sorted from blood. Here the immuneACCESS table is served through TCRdb, limited to in-frame sequences with V and J called. Missing clones are a known gap in these copies; in checked studies unresolved V genes cover under half, and the rest lacks a known reason. V, J and clone size derive from that table, while D and trimming were established from the DNA sequence. The sample has around 150,000 clones on record, about four fifths of them singletons. The ten largest make up roughly 25% of the sample.

Taken from the germline V gene (reference sequence), the CDR1 and CDR2 loops are SEHNR and FQNEAQ. Including cysteine and phenylalanine, the CDR3 has 14 amino acids. The sequence is cut down to CDR3 DNA, 42 bases in frame from base 1. From V the trimming removes 4 bases and from J it removes 6 bases, while the gene matches leave 5 bases of the junction unaccounted for. Interpreted using the paper, the time point label stands for: 4 weeks on oral tofacitinib. The treatment or condition label of this sample denotes: oral pan-JAK inhibitor, 5-10 mg twice daily. Peripheral blood and lesional scalp punch biopsies were obtained from patients with alopecia areata. After PBMCs were isolated by density centrifugation and stained for CD3, CD4 and CD8, a FACSAria was used to sort CD4+ and CD8+ T cells.

The chain is made from TRBV7-9 and TRBJ1-2; 10 bases in the middle match TRBD1. The sequencing used CD8+ T cells sorted from blood, collected at week 4, from a patient treated with tofacitinib. This receptor was obtained from a human donor with alopecia areata. The CDR3 is CASSSLDRGNGYTF. The nucleotides are TGTGCCAGCAGCTCCTTGGACAGGGGGAATGGCTACACCTTC.